Listed here are 30 T cell receptor beta chains from one sample, sequenced in a study of shared clonotypes between healthy human individuals. The assay was immunoSEQ multiplex PCR, and TCRdb's table has in-frame clones only and misses some. The table lists approximately 2,000,000 clones, about 90% of them singletons. The sequenced sample consisted of naive CD4+ T cells from PBMCs. Stated subset: CD45RA+ positively selected. The receptors come from a man aged 18 to 30 in good health. Some clones in this sample may be carry-over from other donors' samples.

As concerns this clone: This sample includes further DNA sequences coding for the same CDR3. The chain recombines TRBV28 with TRBJ2-7, with D unclear. This CDR3 has 9 amino acids. CDR1 MDHEN and CDR2 SYDVKM come from the germline V gene. Trimming shortened V by 8 bases and J by 6 bases, and 5 bases separated the two germline ends. The CDR3 loop is CASGSEQYF. CDR3 DNA sequence: TGTGCCAGCGGCAGCGAGCAGTACTTC.

The chain has TRBV30 and TRBJ2-3; D not resolved. In germline, CDR1 is GTSNPN, CDR2 SVGIG (reference sequence). The CDR3 is 15 amino acids. The V end lost 0 bases, the J end lost 6 bases, and 16 bases lay between the germline ends. In nucleotides, the CDR3 is TGTGCCTGGAGTGTACCCAGCGCAGCCGCCGATACGCAGTATTTT. Translation gives CAWSVPSAAADTQYF.

The genes are TRBV27 and TRBJ1-1; possibly TRBD1 for D (6 bases). The CDR3 loop spans 14 amino acids. The V and J ends lost 6 bases and 4 bases respectively, with 15 bases between them. In germline, CDR1 is MNHEY, CDR2 SMNVEV (reference sequence). The CDR3 sequence is CASRPNRVTTEAFF. The CDR3 region has the DNA TGTGCCAGCAGGCCTAACAGGGTTACCACTGAAGCTTTCTTT.

V and J are TRBV18 and TRBJ2-3; D is possibly TRBD2 (6 bases). V lost 2 bases and J lost 0, with 9 bases in between. Germline V gene data show CDR1 as KGHSH and CDR2 as LQKENI. There are 15 residues in the CDR3. Here the CDR3 reads CASSPTSRSTDTQYF. CDR3 coding DNA: TGTGCCAGCTCACCAACTAGCAGAAGCACAGATACGCAGTATTTT.

This clone was detected a few times. V usage is TRBV7-9 and J usage is TRBJ1-1; D uncertain. V dropped 7 bases and J dropped 0 bases, with 6 bases sitting between them. CDR1 is SEHNR and CDR2 is FQNEAQ in the germline V gene (reference sequence). This CDR3 has 12 residues. For the CDR3, the DNA is TGTGCCAGCACTTACATGAACACTGAAGCTTTCTTT. This encodes CASTYMNTEAFF.

The chain combines TRBV19 with TRBJ2-5, with a weak D call TRBD2 (6 bases). This CDR3 region has 14 residues. Germline lookup yields CDR1 LNHDA and CDR2 SQIVND (reference sequence). The V gene lost 5 bases and the J gene lost 8 bases, with 18 bases spanning the gap. In DNA, the CDR3 is TGTGCCAGTAGTCCCCACCCCTCGGAGGGAACCCAGTACTTC. Translation gives CASSPHPSEGTQYF.

This clone has just one count. This chain links TRBV28 with TRBJ1-3; a weak D match, TRBD1 (5 bases). Germline CDR1 is MDHEN and CDR2 is SYDVKM. V shed 6 bases and J shed 0 bases, with 18 bases lying between them. The CDR3 has 17 amino acids. CDR3 DNA: TGTGCCAGCAGGGCCTTTTGGGGGGGACGCTCTGGAAACACCATATATTTT. Amino acid sequence: CASRAFWGGRSGNTIYF.

The count of this clone is one. The chain carries TRBV6-5 and TRBJ2-7; 7 bases align to TRBD1. Germline CDR1 and CDR2: MNHEY and SVGAGI. The CDR3 is made up of 16 amino acids. The trim removed 0 bases at V and 2 bases at J, leaving 7 bases unmatched. CDR3 DNA: TGTGCCAGCAGTTACTCGTCCAGGGGGAACACCTACGAGCAGTACTTC. Translated: CASSYSSRGNTYEQYF.

The V call is TRBV28, the J call TRBJ2-6, with D unresolved. CDR1 is MDHEN, CDR2 SYDVKM, per germline. CDR3 length: 16 amino acids. V dropped 2 bases and J dropped 1 base, with 9 bases sitting between them. CDR3 residues: CASSLLTGSGANVLTF. CDR3 DNA: TGTGCCAGCAGTTTACTTACCGGGTCTGGGGCCAACGTCCTGACTTTC.

On this clone: This CDR3 is also generated by other DNA sequences in the sample. The chain combines TRBV11-2 with TRBJ1-2; the match to TRBD1 covers 9 bases. V dropped 3 bases and J dropped 2; count of bases not matched to a gene: 1. The CDR3 has 14 residues. Germline loops: CDR1 SGHAT, CDR2 FQNNGV. For the CDR3, the DNA is TGTGCCAGCAGCTTGGGACAGGGCAACTATGGCTACACCTTC. Residues: CASSLGQGNYGYTF.

DNA of the CDR3: TGTGCCAGTAACAGGGGGCCTGGACTAGCGGGAGGGAACACCGGGGAGCTGTTTTTT. It codes for CASNRGPGLAGGNTGELFF. The chain has TRBV19 and TRBJ2-2, with 14 bases lining up with TRBD2. The CDR3 length is 19 residues. Per the germline V gene, CDR1 is LNHDA and CDR2 is SQIVND (reference sequence). V shed 7 bases, J shed 1 base, and the junction held 11 bases outside the gene matches. The whole variable domain, remainder taken from reference TRBV19 and TRBJ2-2, is DGGITQSPKYLFRKEGQNVTLSCEQNLNHDAMYWYRQDPGQGLRLIYYSQIVNDFQKGDIAEGYSVSREKKESFPLTVTSAQKNPTAFYLCASNRGPGLAGGNTGELFFGEGSRLTVL.

This chain joins TRBV30 and TRBJ2-7; TRBD2 matches at 9 bases. Germline V gene lookup returns CDR1 GTSNPN and CDR2 SVGIG (reference sequence). With 5 bases clipped from V and 3 bases from J, the junction kept 11 bases outside the gene matches. This CDR3 has 15 residues. Here the CDR3 DNA reads TGTGCCTGGGGTCGGGGAGTAGCGGGAGACTACGAGCAGTACTTC. Translating it yields CAWGRGVAGDYEQYF. Combining the CDR3 with reference TRBV30 and TRBJ2-7 gives the whole variable domain SQTIHQWPATLVQPVGSPLSLECTVEGTSNPNLYWYRQAAGRGLQLLFYSVGIGQISSEVPQNLSASRPQDRQFILSSKKLLLSDSGFYLCAWGRGVAGDYEQYFGPGTRLTVT.

The rearrangement joins TRBV5-4 to TRBJ2-7; 10 bases are shared with TRBD2. This CDR3 is 19 amino acids long. In germline, CDR1 is SGHNT, CDR2 YYREEE (reference sequence). V gave up 4 bases and J gave up 4 bases; unmatched junction bases: 20. DNA of the CDR3: TGTGCCAGCAGCCGTACCAGAGGACTAGCGGTCCTGAAGGGTTACGAGCAGTACTTC. This translates into CASSRTRGLAVLKGYEQYF.

The genes are TRBV7-2 and TRBJ2-3; D gene uncertain. Germline V gene data show CDR1 as SGHTA and CDR2 as FQGNSA. V lost 4 bases and J 6 bases, leaving 14 bases between the germline ends. The CDR3 is made up of 14 amino acids. The CDR3, as DNA: TGTGCCAGCAGCTCCCTTTCGGGCCGGGATACGCAGTATTTT. Protein sequence: CASSSLSGRDTQYF.

V and J are TRBV29-1 and TRBJ2-3; either TRBD1 or TRBD2 may supply D (7 bases each). There are 13 residues in the CDR3. Germline values: CDR1 SQVTM, CDR2 ANQGSEA. V lost 3 bases to trimming and J lost 7 bases, with 14 bases between them. In DNA, the CDR3 is TGCAGCGTTGACAGGGGGGAGGGGAATACGCAGTATTTT. This gives the protein CSVDRGEGNTQYF.

The chain joins TRBV28 to TRBJ1-4, with 8 bases matching TRBD1. The CDR3 sequence is 14 residues long. The germline CDR1 and CDR2 sequences are MDHEN and SYDVKM. The V segment lost 3 bases and the J segment 8 bases; nucleotides outside the gene matches: 5. CDR3 sequence: CASSFVGTGEKLFF. The CDR3 DNA reads as TGTGCCAGCAGTTTTGTGGGGACAGGAGAAAAACTGTTTTTT.

The chain joins TRBV7-9 to TRBJ2-3, with TRBD1 as a possible D gene (5 bases). Trimming left V 5 bases short and J 1 base short, with 16 bases between. Germline values: CDR1 SEHNR, CDR2 FQNEAQ (reference sequence). The CDR3 spans 16 residues. CDR3 amino acids: CASSPQQGSRTDTQYF. CDR3 nucleotide sequence: TGTGCCAGCAGCCCCCAGCAGGGAAGCCGCACAGATACGCAGTATTTT. The full variable domain, completed using reference TRBV7-9 and TRBJ2-3, is DTGVSQNPRHKITKRGQNVTFRCDPISEHNRLYWYRQTLGQGPEFLTYFQNEAQLEKSRLLSDRFSAERPKGSFSTLEIQRTEQGDSAMYLCASSPQQGSRTDTQYFGPGTRLTVL.

This clone has more than one count but fewer than ten. This chain connects TRBV4-1 to TRBJ1-1; D gene ambiguous. CDR3 length: 15 residues. V was pared by 3 bases and J by 6 bases, with 17 bases between. Germline V gene lookup returns CDR1 MGHRA and CDR2 YSYEKL. The CDR3 protein is CASSQLDTKASEAFF. The CDR3 DNA reads TGCGCCAGCAGCCAGCTCGACACGAAGGCCTCTGAAGCTTTCTTT.

The V call is TRBV28, the J call TRBJ2-1; D is ambiguous. Trimming took off 7 bases at V and 0 bases at J, with 7 bases between the two ends. Germline values: CDR1 MDHEN, CDR2 SYDVKM. CDR3 size: 13 residues. CDR3 DNA sequence: TGTGCCAGCACCCCGGGCTCCTACAATGAGCAGTTCTTC. This translates into CASTPGSYNEQFF.

Turning to this clone: The sample carries other DNA sequences with the same CDR3. The J gene is TRBJ1-1, the V gene TRBV29-1; D uncertain. Germline V CDR1 and CDR2: SQVTM, ANQGSEA. This CDR3 is 10 amino acids long. Deletions cut 5 bases from V and 4 bases from J, with 5 bases between. CDR3 loop: CSVSGTEAFF. The DNA for the CDR3 is TGCAGCGTTTCAGGCACTGAAGCTTTCTTT.

This clone has a single count. Other DNA sequences in this sample translate to the same CDR3. V is TRBV18 and J is TRBJ2-5, with 7 bases aligning to TRBD1. With V trimmed by 6 bases and J by 4 bases, 2 bases remained unmatched. Germline V gene lookup returns CDR1 KGHSH and CDR2 LQKENI. There are 12 residues in the CDR3. The CDR3 nucleotides are TGTGCCAGCTCCCCAGGGGGAGAGACCCAGTACTTC. It codes for CASSPGGETQYF.

The rearrangement links TRBV21-1 to TRBJ1-5. TRBV21-1 is designated a pseudogene. The CDR3 is made up of 17 amino acids. This CDR3 is CASGTSRERDGRQPQHF. For the CDR3, the DNA is TGTGCCAGCGGGACCTCGCGGGAACGGGACGGGCGGCAGCCCCAGCATTTT.

The chain uses TRBV14 and TRBJ2-2, with TRBD1 identical over 7 bases. CDR3 length: 15 amino acids. J lost 3 bases, V lost 4 bases, and 5 bases had no gene match. Germline V gene data show CDR1 as SGHDN and CDR2 as FVKESK. The CDR3 protein is CASSLRQGYTGELFF. CDR3 DNA: TGTGCCAGCAGCCTGAGACAGGGTTACACCGGGGAGCTGTTTTTT.

The V call is TRBV5-1, the J call TRBJ2-5, with D tentatively TRBD2 (6 bases). CDR1 is SGHRS, CDR2 YFSETQ, per germline. This CDR3 contains 16 residues. Trimming shortened V by 4 bases and J by 1 base, and 17 bases separated the two germline ends. CDR3 residues: CASSRISGAVQETQYF. CDR3 DNA sequence: TGCGCCAGCAGCAGGATTAGCGGAGCCGTCCAAGAGACCCAGTACTTC. Full variable domain (remainder filled in from reference TRBV5-1 and TRBJ2-5): KAGVTQTPRYLIKTRGQQVTLSCSPISGHRSVSWYQQTPGQGLQFLFEYFSETQRNKGNFPGRFSGRQFSNSRSEMNVSTLELGDSALYLCASSRISGAVQETQYFGPGTRLLVL.

This clone appeared once. The chain carries TRBV5-5 and TRBJ2-5; D is perhaps TRBD1 (6 bases). From germline, CDR1 is SGHKS and CDR2 YYEKEE (reference sequence). V gave up 4 bases and J gave up 1 base, with 11 bases separating them. The CDR3 consists of 14 residues. CDR3 sequence (DNA): TGTGCCAGCAGCCCGGGGACAATCCAAGAGACCCAGTACTTC. Protein: CASSPGTIQETQYF. Using reference TRBV5-5 and TRBJ2-5 for the parts outside the CDR3, the full variable domain is DAGVTQSPTHLIKTRGQQVTLRCSPISGHKSVSWYQQVLGQGPQFIFQYYEKEERGRGNFPDRFSARQFPNYSSELNVNALLLGDSALYLCASSPGTIQETQYFGPGTRLLVL.

V usage is TRBV19 and J usage is TRBJ1-1, with 8 bases fitting TRBD1. V dropped 7 bases and J dropped 4; count of bases not matched to a gene: 8. The CDR3 spans 14 residues. CDR1 is LNHDA, CDR2 SQIVND, per germline (reference sequence). The CDR3 sequence is CASKITGGTTEAFF. CDR3 nucleotides: TGTGCCAGTAAGATCACAGGGGGGACCACTGAAGCTTTCTTT.

This clone was seen a single time. This sequence joins TRBV5-1 and TRBJ1-1; 9 positions match TRBD1. CDR3 length equals 14 residues. J gave up 4 bases and V 5 bases, and 6 bases lay outside the gene matches. The germline gives CDR1 SGHRS, CDR2 YFSETQ. The CDR3, as DNA: TGCGCCAGCAGAGGGACAGGGAGAGGCACTGAAGCTTTCTTT. It specifies CASRGTGRGTEAFF.

The J gene is TRBJ2-1, the V gene TRBV25-1; 8 bases line up with TRBD2. The V gene's germline CDR1 is MGHDK and CDR2 SYGVNS. CDR3 size: 17 residues. The V segment lost 1 base and the J segment 3 bases; nucleotides outside the gene matches: 8. Here the CDR3 reads CASSEWFRGGSYNEQFF. The DNA of the CDR3 is TGTGCCAGCAGTGAATGGTTTCGGGGGGGAAGCTACAATGAGCAGTTCTTC.

The chain carries TRBV30 and TRBJ2-5, with TRBD1 matching over 11 bases. Trimming cost V 5 bases and J 6 bases; bases outside gene matches: 5. Germline-derived CDR1 and CDR2 are GTSNPN and SVGIG (reference sequence). The CDR3 has 13 amino acids. In DNA, the CDR3 is TGTGCCTGGGGGGACAGGGGGGGAAAGACCCAGTACTTC. It encodes CAWGDRGGKTQYF.

The chain combines TRBV18 with TRBJ2-3; 8 nucleotides match TRBD2. The CDR3 consists of 14 residues. Germline V gene lookup returns CDR1 KGHSH and CDR2 LQKENI. V trimming: 6 bases; J trimming: 3 bases; junction bases outside the gene matches: 5. Here the CDR3 DNA reads TGTGCCAGCTCGCTAGCGGGCGGTACAGATACGCAGTATTTT. This sequence encodes CASSLAGGTDTQYF.